A selection of T cell receptor beta chains follows, all from one sample in a study of blood T cells in healthy people across ages. TCRdb reprocessed the 5' RACE reads with MiXCR, giving one entry per CDR3 protein. The sample comprises 600,000 or so distinct CDR3 sequences, roughly 48% of which are singletons, and about 26% rests with the top ten. Sequences were obtained from blood. The source of these receptors is a man older than 75 in good health. Each CDR3 is given with its conserved first and last residue. D genes are given only for firm matches. Size tells how often a clone was seen (once, few, many) or the class of an expanded clone, and some rows leave it out.

J,V,size,D,CDR3,DNA
TRBJ2-1,TRBV28,few,.,CASTSQAGPYNEQFF,TGTGCCAGCACCTCCCAGGCGGGCCCCTACAATGAGCAGTTCTTC
TRBJ2-7,TRBV5-1,.,TRBD2,CASSPQTSGNSYEQYF,TGCGCCAGCAGCCCGCAGACTAGCGGGAATTCCTACGAGCAGTACTTC
TRBJ2-1,TRBV6-2/TRBV6-3,many,.,CASRNALIRYNEQFF,TGTGCCAGCAGGAACGCCTTAATACGATACAATGAGCAGTTCTTC
TRBJ1-5,TRBV7-8,.,TRBD1,CASSQRQGQPQHF,TGTGCCAGCAGCCAAAGACAGGGGCAGCCCCAGCATTTT
TRBJ2-1,TRBV10-3,.,.,CAISEGFSSYNEQFF,TGTGCCATCAGTGAAGGTTTTAGCTCCTACAATGAGCAGTTCTTC
TRBJ2-3,TRBV5-1,.,.,CASSPRVRDTQYF,TGCGCCAGCAGCCCCAGAGTGCGAGATACGCAGTATTTT
TRBJ2-3,TRBV5-1,.,TRBD2,CASSKGTSGMSTDTQYF,TGCGCCAGCAGCAAGGGGACTAGCGGGATGAGCACAGATACGCAGTATTTT
TRBJ1-2,TRBV4-1,few,.,CASSQEAGLNGYTF,TGCGCCAGCAGCCAAGAAGCAGGGCTGAATGGCTACACCTTC
TRBJ2-3,TRBV14,few,TRBD2,CASSQDTLAGGVTDTQYF,TGTGCCAGCAGCCAAGATACTCTCGCGGGAGGCGTCACAGATACGCAGTATTTT
TRBJ1-5,TRBV6-1,.,.,CASSEMVGSNQPQHF,TGTGCCAGCAGTGAAATGGTGGGGAGCAATCAGCCCCAGCATTTT
TRBJ1-1,TRBV29-1,many,.,CSVDRGNTEAFF,TGCAGCGTTGACAGGGGGAACACTGAAGCTTTCTTT
TRBJ2-2,TRBV29-1,few,TRBD2,CSVEEPPTSGRTNTGELFF,TGCAGCGTTGAAGAGCCGCCGACTAGCGGGAGGACGAACACCGGGGAGCTGTTTTTT
TRBJ2-7,TRBV12-3/TRBV12-4,.,.,CASSLPGAMEQYF,TGTGCCAGCAGTTTGCCTGGGGCGATGGAGCAGTACTTC
TRBJ1-5,TRBV6-6,.,.,CVSRAQGGNSNQPQHF,TGTGTCAGCAGGGCACAGGGAGGTAATAGCAATCAGCCCCAGCATTTT
TRBJ2-1,TRBV5-4,.,TRBD2,CASSLDRPSGRSGEQFF,TGTGCCAGCAGCTTGGACCGGCCTAGCGGGAGATCCGGTGAGCAGTTCTTC
TRBJ2-3,TRBV2,once,TRBD1,CASPDRVEADTQYF,TGTGCCAGCCCGGACAGGGTCGAAGCAGATACGCAGTATTTT
TRBJ1-1,TRBV20-1,.,TRBD1,CSAAPGTGRGTEAFF,TGCAGTGCTGCCCCAGGGACAGGTAGGGGCACTGAAGCTTTCTTT
TRBJ2-5,TRBV5-1,.,TRBD1,CASSLVGQGEETQYF,TGCGCCAGCAGCTTGGTCGGACAGGGTGAGGAGACCCAGTACTTC
TRBJ2-7,TRBV20-1,.,.,CSASQDITYEQYF,TGCAGTGCTAGTCAAGACATTACCTACGAGCAGTACTTC
TRBJ2-7,TRBV7-2,few,TRBD2,CASSLGLAGWSYEQYF,TGTGCCAGCAGCTTAGGACTAGCGGGTTGGTCCTACGAGCAGTACTTC
TRBJ1-5,TRBV6-1,many,TRBD1,CASSDRGGHGNQPQHF,TGTGCCAGCAGTGACAGGGGGGGTCACGGCAATCAGCCCCAGCATTTT
TRBJ2-1,TRBV20-1,few,.,CSAPRPLGGNEQFF,TGCAGTGCGCCTCGGCCCCTAGGGGGTAATGAGCAGTTCTTC
TRBJ2-2,TRBV7-2,few,TRBD2,CASRASGGVTGELFF,TGTGCCAGCAGAGCCAGCGGGGGAGTGACCGGGGAGCTGTTTTTT
TRBJ2-1,TRBV7-2,.,.,CTSSSPLRLNNEQFF,TGTACCAGCAGCTCCCCACTTAGACTGAACAATGAGCAGTTCTTC
TRBJ2-1,TRBV7-9,.,.,CASSTRSGNNEQFF,TGTGCCAGCAGCACTCGTAGCGGAAACAATGAGCAGTTCTTC
TRBJ2-1,TRBV10-3,.,.,CAINSDLGAHNEQFF,TGTGCCATCAACTCGGACCTTGGGGCACACAATGAGCAGTTCTTC
TRBJ2-1,TRBV5-1,.,TRBD2,CASSLVSSGGSYNEQFF,TGCGCCAGCAGCTTGGTTTCTAGCGGGGGATCCTACAATGAGCAGTTCTTC
TRBJ1-1,TRBV29-1,.,TRBD1,CSVAQGATEAFF,TGCAGCGTTGCCCAGGGGGCCACTGAAGCTTTCTTT
TRBJ2-5,TRBV5-1,.,TRBD2,CASSLAGGREETQYF,TGCGCCAGCAGCTTAGCGGGGGGACGAGAAGAGACCCAGTACTTC
TRBJ2-7,TRBV7-2,.,TRBD2,CASSFLAGGGSYEQYF,TGTGCCAGCAGCTTCTTAGCGGGAGGGGGCTCCTACGAGCAGTACTTC
TRBJ2-3,TRBV27,.,TRBD1,CASSNDRVGVSDTQYF,TGTGCCAGCAGTAACGACAGGGTGGGGGTGTCGGATACGCAGTATTTT
TRBJ1-2,TRBV7-2,.,.,CASSLSGDLNYGYTF,TGTGCCAGCAGCTTAAGTGGAGACCTCAACTATGGCTACACCTTC
TRBJ2-4,TRBV5-5,few,TRBD2,CASSWTSGGKNIQYF,TGTGCCAGCAGCTGGACTAGCGGGGGAAAAAACATTCAGTACTTC
TRBJ2-3,TRBV29-1,few,.,CSVGRDRTDTQYF,TGCAGCGTTGGGAGGGACCGTACAGATACGCAGTATTTT
TRBJ2-1,TRBV5-1,.,TRBD2,CASSVGSGREQFF,TGCGCCAGCAGCGTGGGTAGCGGGCGTGAGCAGTTCTTC
TRBJ1-1,TRBV7-9,.,.,CASTPGEVNTEAFF,TGTGCCAGCACCCCGGGGGAGGTGAACACTGAAGCTTTCTTT
TRBJ2-7,TRBV21-1,.,.,CASIKGSSVYEQYF,TGTGCCAGCATAAAGGGGAGTAGCGTCTACGAGCAGTACTTC
TRBJ2-7,TRBV6-5,many,.,CASSLQGPGEGYEQYF,TGTGCCAGCAGTCTACAAGGACCGGGAGAAGGATACGAGCAGTACTTC
TRBJ2-5,TRBV7-9,.,.,CASSRDLGQETQYF,TGTGCCAGCAGCAGGGATTTGGGTCAAGAGACCCAGTACTTC
TRBJ2-3,TRBV7-2,once,.,CASSLAARDTDTQYF,TGTGCCAGCAGCTTAGCGGCCAGGGACACAGATACGCAGTATTTT
TRBJ2-6,TRBV6-5,.,.,CASSAAGPYSGANVLTF,TGTGCCAGCAGTGCCGCGGGACCCTACTCTGGGGCCAACGTCCTGACTTTC
TRBJ2-7,TRBV29-1,.,TRBD1,CSVAGTGGTCEQYF,TGCAGCGTTGCCGGGACAGGGGGAACCTGCGAGCAGTACTTC
TRBJ2-7,TRBV7-2,many,TRBD1,CASSFQTGGTYEQYF,TGTGCCAGCAGCTTTCAGACAGGGGGCACCTACGAGCAGTACTTC
TRBJ2-2,TRBV7-3,once,.,CASSLAGPTNTGELFF,TGTGCCAGCAGCCTCGCGGGACCCACGAACACCGGGGAGCTGTTTTTT
TRBJ2-7,TRBV27,.,TRBD2,CASSFSRASGVHEQYF,TGTGCCAGCAGTTTTAGTAGGGCTAGCGGGGTCCACGAGCAGTACTTC
TRBJ2-6,TRBV10-3,.,TRBD1,CAINRDRGDSGANVLTF,TGTGCCATCAACCGGGACAGGGGGGACTCTGGGGCCAACGTCCTGACTTTC
TRBJ2-7,TRBV20-1,.,.,CSARDGFRIEEYF,TGCAGTGCTAGAGATGGATTTAGGATCGAGGAGTACTTC
TRBJ2-7,TRBV18,few,TRBD2,CASSPGLAGSYEQYF,TGTGCCAGCAGCCCGGGACTAGCGGGATCATACGAGCAGTACTTC
TRBJ2-7,TRBV4-1,few,TRBD2,CASSPVRGLAREQYF,TGCGCCAGCAGCCCCGTAAGGGGACTAGCGCGCGAGCAGTACTTC
TRBJ2-3,TRBV7-6,few,.,CASSWALAYTDTQYF,TGTGCCAGCAGCTGGGCCTTGGCTTACACAGATACGCAGTATTTT
TRBJ2-3,TRBV3-1,few,TRBD1,CASSRDRGSTDTQYF,TGTGCCAGCAGCCGGGACAGGGGTTCCACAGATACGCAGTATTTT
TRBJ2-3,TRBV5-1,.,TRBD1,CASSPSGQPSTDTQYF,TGCGCCAGCAGCCCGTCGGGACAGCCAAGCACAGATACGCAGTATTTT
TRBJ1-2,TRBV3-1,.,TRBD1,CASSQRDRNYGYTF,TGTGCCAGCAGCCAGAGGGACAGGAACTATGGCTACACCTTC
TRBJ2-2,TRBV20-1,.,TRBD2,CSARRGTNTGELFF,TGCAGTGCTAGGCGGGGGACGAACACCGGGGAGCTGTTTTTT
TRBJ1-5,TRBV10-2,few,.,CASRSDSSGQPQHF,TGCGCCAGCAGATCAGATTCGAGCGGTCAGCCCCAGCATTTT
TRBJ1-1,TRBV7-2,.,.,CASSYYPEAFF,TGTGCCAGCAGCTATTATCCTGAAGCTTTCTTT